The 24 T cell receptor beta chains listed next were all sequenced from one sample in a study of T cells in Graves' hyperthyroidism and ophthalmopathy. TCR beta CDR3 regions were amplified from RNA. TCR CDR3 regions were first amplified by RT-PCR with HTBI primers. TCRdb independently ran MiXCR on the multiplex PCR reads; one entry per CDR3 protein. This table holds over 650,000 distinct CDR3 sequences, roughly 15% found once. The material sequenced was blood. Receptors were obtained from a man between 18 and 35 years old with Graves' hyperthyroidism.

This clonotype was found many times. The V gene is TRBV28, the J gene TRBJ2-2; the D gene is possibly TRBD2 (5 bases). Per germline, CDR1 MDHEN and CDR2 SYDVKM. The CDR3 spans 16 residues. The V gene lost 6 bases and the J gene lost 6 bases, with 20 bases spanning the gap. For the CDR3, the DNA is TGTGCCAGCAGCCCTCTGGTCGGGAAGAAGGCCGGGGAGCTGTTTTTT. Amino acid sequence: CASSPLVGKKAGELFF.

In this sample, this clonotype turned up many times. This sequence joins TRBV30 and TRBJ1-1; D is ambiguous. The CDR3 consists of 12 residues. Trimming took off 0 bases at V and 6 bases at J, with 8 bases between the two ends. Germline lookup yields CDR1 GTSNPN and CDR2 SVGIG (reference sequence). The CDR3 protein is CAWSVLVAEAFF. Written as DNA, the CDR3 is TGTGCCTGGAGTGTATTAGTCGCTGAAGCTTTCTTT. Full variable domain (missing parts from reference TRBV30 and TRBJ1-1): SQTIHQWPATLVQPVGSPLSLECTVEGTSNPNLYWYRQAAGRGLQLLFYSVGIGQISSEVPQNLSASRPQDRQFILSSKKLLLSDSGFYLCAWSVLVAEAFFGQGTRLTVV.

CDR3: CASSLLRSRMDTQYF. As DNA, the CDR3 is TGTGCCAGCAGTTTATTACGATCTCGAATGGATACGCAGTATTTT. The V call is TRBV12-3 or TRBV12-4, the J call TRBJ2-3; unclear D gene. Trimming pared 2 bases from V and 6 bases from J, leaving 15 bases between. The CDR3 is 15 amino acids.

CDR3 bases: TGTGCCAGCAGAATCACAGGGGTTGGTGGCAATGAGCAGTTCTTC. Translation gives CASRITGVGGNEQFF. The chain joins TRBV12-3 or TRBV12-4 to TRBJ2-1; TRBD1 aligns across 7 bases. Trimming removed 6 bases from V and 6 bases from J; junction bases left unmatched: 11. CDR3 length: 15 amino acids.

The chain carries TRBV6-2 or TRBV6-3 and TRBJ1-1, with 7 bases fitting TRBD1. Germline assignment: CDR1 MNHEY and CDR2 SVGEGT. CDR3 length: 17 residues. The V segment lost 0 bases and the J segment 5 bases; nucleotides outside the gene matches: 12. CDR3 sequence reads: CASSYSTLRGRRTEAFF. The CDR3, as DNA: TGTGCCAGCAGTTACTCGACTCTAAGGGGGCGCCGGACTGAAGCTTTCTTT.

This clonotype was counted many times. This chain's CDR3 is CASRHTGEDTQYF. DNA for the CDR3: TGTGCCAGCAGGCATACAGGGGAAGATACGCAGTATTTT. This sequence joins TRBV7-2 and TRBJ2-3; TRBD1 matches 7 bases. V lost 6 bases, J lost 5 bases, and 5 bases stayed unmatched. Germline loops: CDR1 SGHTA, CDR2 FQGNSA. The CDR3 loop spans 13 amino acids. Complete variable domain (other parts from reference TRBV7-2 and TRBJ2-3): GAGVSQSPSNKVTEKGKDVELRCDPISGHTALYWYRQSLGQGLEFLIYFQGNSAPDKSGLPSDRFSAERTGGSVSTLTIQRTQQEDSAVYLCASRHTGEDTQYFGPGTRLTVL.

This clonotype was counted many times. CDR3 sequence reads: CASSYSGTYEQYF. CDR3 in DNA: TGTGCCAGCAGCTATAGCGGAACCTACGAGCAGTACTTC. The chain recombines TRBV12-3 or TRBV12-4 with TRBJ2-7; maybe TRBD2 (6 bases). The CDR3 totals 13 residues. V lost 6 bases and J lost 2, with 11 bases in between.

This clonotype was picked up many times. The rearrangement uses TRBV11-3 and TRBJ2-2; D may be TRBD1 (6 bases). The CDR3 runs 14 residues. Between the trimmed V and J ends, which lost 3 bases and 5 bases, there was a span of 10 bases. Per germline, CDR1 SGHNT and CDR2 YENEEA. The chain's CDR3 is CASSFGQITGELFF. The CDR3 nucleotides read TGTGCCAGCAGCTTCGGACAGATTACCGGGGAGCTGTTTTTT.

The sample holds many counts of this clonotype. V usage is TRBV12-3 or TRBV12-4 and J usage is TRBJ2-2; D may correspond to TRBD1 or TRBD2 (6 bases each). CDR3 length equals 16 residues. V lost 6 bases to trimming and J lost 6 bases, with 20 bases between them. CDR3 nucleotide sequence: TGTGCCAGCAGCAGGGAGCGGGCGAGGGGGGCCGGGGAGCTGTTTTTT. It codes for CASSRERARGAGELFF.

This clonotype was recorded many times. The chain links TRBV7-8 to TRBJ2-7; no firm D call. Germline CDR1 SGHVS, CDR2 FQNEAQ. V shed 2 bases and J shed 3 bases, with 11 bases lying between them. This CDR3 has 14 residues. CDR3 region: CASSLSVPSYEQYF. Written as DNA, the CDR3 is TGTGCCAGCAGCTTATCTGTCCCGAGCTACGAGCAGTACTTC.

Remarks on this clonotype: A read error may explain this, as a much larger clone is one base away. The CDR3 sequence is CASGGGLDTQYF. The CDR3 coding sequence is TGTGCCAGCGGAGGGGGATTAGATACGCAGTATTTT. This chain joins TRBV6-2 or TRBV6-3 and TRBJ2-3; D may correspond to TRBD1 or TRBD2 (6 bases each). The germline V gene encodes CDR1 MNHEY and CDR2 SVGEGT. The CDR3 spans 12 residues. Trimming left V 8 bases short and J 5 bases short, with 11 bases between.

The chain has TRBV9 and TRBJ1-3; maybe TRBD1 (6 bases). Trimming cost V 4 bases and J 0 bases, with 11 bases left between them. This CDR3 is 15 amino acids long. The V gene's germline CDR1 is SGDLS and CDR2 YYNGEE. CDR3 bases: TGTGCCAGCAGCAGACAGGAGGGCTCTGGAAACACCATATATTTT. Translation gives CASSRQEGSGNTIYF.

The CDR3 sequence: CASSLRGYGGYTF. Here the CDR3 DNA reads TGTGCCAGCAGTTTACGGGGATATGGTGGCTACACCTTC. V gene TRBV27 combines with J gene TRBJ1-2; D unclear. The CDR3 runs 13 residues. Trimming left V 2 bases short and J 7 bases short, with 11 bases between. Germline V gene data show CDR1 as MNHEY and CDR2 as SMNVEV (reference sequence).

This chain links TRBV20-1 with TRBJ2-7, with TRBD2 identical over 12 bases. Per germline, CDR1 DFQATT and CDR2 SNEGSKA (reference sequence). The CDR3 length is 15 residues. With V trimmed by 6 bases and J by 3 bases, 9 bases remained unmatched. The CDR3 sequence is CSARTSGTGDYEQYF. CDR3 nucleotides: TGCAGTGCGCGGACTAGCGGGACGGGGGACTACGAGCAGTACTTC.

This clonotype appeared a few times. This chain uses TRBV4-1 with TRBJ2-7; D is uncertain. CDR3 length equals 14 residues. V was shortened by 1 base and J by 0 bases, with 7 bases between the two germline ends. Germline V lookup: CDR1 MGHRA, CDR2 YSYEKL. The CDR3 spells CASSQVPASYEQYF. The CDR3 DNA reads as TGCGCCAGCAGCCAAGTTCCGGCCTCCTACGAGCAGTACTTC.

The chain couples TRBV28 to TRBJ1-5; a weak D match, TRBD1 (6 bases). The length of the CDR3 is 14 residues. The V gene lost 3 bases and the J gene lost 7 bases, with 13 bases spanning the gap. Germline assignment: CDR1 MDHEN and CDR2 SYDVKM. The CDR3 reads CASSFPQGWQPQHF. In nucleotides, the CDR3 is TGTGCCAGCAGTTTCCCACAGGGCTGGCAGCCCCAGCATTTT.

The sample holds many counts of this clonotype. The CDR3 coding sequence is TGTGCCAGCAGTTTAGCTGGGACAGATTTCTACGAGCAGTACTTC. This gives the protein CASSLAGTDFYEQYF. The chain employs TRBV27 and TRBJ2-7; 7 bases agree with TRBD1. Trimming took 2 bases from V and 3 from J; bases not matched to a gene: 7. Germline V CDR1 and CDR2: MNHEY, SMNVEV (reference sequence). This CDR3 has 15 amino acids.

This clonotype was seen a handful of times. The chain carries TRBV4-1 and TRBJ2-5; TRBD2 agrees at 11 bases. Germline V gene data show CDR1 as MGHRA and CDR2 as YSYEKL. Trimming took 4 bases from V and 5 from J; bases not matched to a gene: 12. This CDR3 comprises 17 residues. CDR3 nucleotides: TGCGCCAGCAGCCCCAAGACTAGCGGGATATCTGGGGAGACCCAGTACTTC. This codes for CASSPKTSGISGETQYF.

This clonotype was seen only a few times. J is TRBJ2-7 and V is TRBV18; D call uncertain. This CDR3 has 11 residues. V lost 6 bases and J lost 5, with 8 bases in between. Germline loops: CDR1 KGHSH, CDR2 LQKENI. CDR3 DNA sequence: TGTGCCAGCTCCAAAGGCCACGAGCAGTACTTC. Its protein is CASSKGHEQYF.

The chain recombines TRBV7-2 with TRBJ2-1; D remains ambiguous. CDR3 length equals 14 residues. CDR1 is SGHTA and CDR2 is FQGNSA in the germline V gene. V was cut by 0 bases and J by 6 bases, with 9 bases left in between. The CDR3, as DNA: TGTGCCAGCAGCTTAGCGCCCTCCCTCAATGAGCAGTTCTTC. This translates into CASSLAPSLNEQFF. The complete variable domain, with remaining parts taken from reference TRBV7-2 and TRBJ2-1, reads GAGVSQSPSNKVTEKGKDVELRCDPISGHTALYWYRQSLGQGLEFLIYFQGNSAPDKSGLPSDRFSAERTGGSVSTLTIQRTQQEDSAVYLCASSLAPSLNEQFFGPGTRLTVL.

At least ten counts were recorded for this clonotype. The rearrangement links TRBV15 to TRBJ2-1; D is uncertain. This CDR3 is 17 amino acids long. Germline V gene sequence: CDR1 LNHNV, CDR2 YYDKDF (reference sequence). V was shortened by 3 bases and J by 0 bases, with 15 bases between the two germline ends. The chain's CDR3 is CATSRDRLRSSYNEQFF. The DNA for the CDR3 is TGTGCCACCAGCAGGGATAGATTGAGGAGCTCCTACAATGAGCAGTTCTTC.

This clonotype was detected many times. The chain uses TRBV12-3 or TRBV12-4 and TRBJ2-7; unclear D gene. This CDR3 contains 14 residues. V was clipped by 5 bases and J by 2 bases, with 13 bases between them. CDR3 sequence reads: CASSTAAAAYEQYF. In DNA, the CDR3 is TGTGCCAGCAGTACGGCGGCGGCCGCCTACGAGCAGTACTTC.

This clonotype was found many times. This chain connects TRBV11-2 to TRBJ1-5, with 7 bases aligning to TRBD1. Trimming at V came to 5 bases and at J to 3 bases, leaving 4 bases not matched to a gene. The CDR3 covers 14 residues. Germline V gene data show CDR1 as SGHAT and CDR2 as FQNNGV. CDR3 amino acids: CASSGQANNQPQHF. DNA for the CDR3: TGTGCCAGCAGCGGACAGGCAAACAATCAGCCCCAGCATTTT. The full variable domain, with the rest looked up from reference TRBV11-2 and TRBJ1-5, is EAGVAQSPRYKIIEKRQSVAFWCNPISGHATLYWYQQILGQGPKLLIQFQNNGVVDDSQLPKDRFSAERLKGVDSTLKIQPAKLEDSAVYLCASSGQANNQPQHFGDGTRLSIL.

In this sample, this clonotype turned up many times. The CDR3, as DNA: TGTGCCAGCAGTCCTGTCGGGTCATCGCAGTACAATGAGCAGTTCTTC. Its protein is CASSPVGSSQYNEQFF. J is TRBJ2-1 and V is TRBV28; D uncertain. CDR1 and CDR2 (germline): MDHEN, SYDVKM. V was cut by 5 bases and J by 4 bases, with 18 bases left in between. This CDR3 has 16 residues.